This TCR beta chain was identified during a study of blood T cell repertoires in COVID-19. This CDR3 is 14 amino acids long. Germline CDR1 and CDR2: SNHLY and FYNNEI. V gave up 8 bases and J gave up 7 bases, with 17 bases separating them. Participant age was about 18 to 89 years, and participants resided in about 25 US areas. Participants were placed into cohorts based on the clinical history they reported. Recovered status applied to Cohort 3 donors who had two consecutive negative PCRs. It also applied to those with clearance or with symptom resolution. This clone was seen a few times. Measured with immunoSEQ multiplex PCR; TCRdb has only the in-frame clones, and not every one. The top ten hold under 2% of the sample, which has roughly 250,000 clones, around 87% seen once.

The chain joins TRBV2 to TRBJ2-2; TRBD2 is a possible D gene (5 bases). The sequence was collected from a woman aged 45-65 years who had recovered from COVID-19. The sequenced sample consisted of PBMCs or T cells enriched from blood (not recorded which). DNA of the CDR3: TGTGCCAGCCAACCTGCCTTTCGGGACGGGGAGCTGTTTTTT. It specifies CASQPAFRDGELFF.